This T cell receptor (beta chain) originates from a study of CD8+ T cells in alopecia areata. This clone appeared a few times. CDR3 size: 14 residues. Trimming stripped 0 bases from V and 8 bases from J, with 13 bases between. The germline gives CDR1 SGDLS, CDR2 YYNGEE. This sample's treatment: oral pan-JAK inhibitor, 5-10 mg twice daily. Extracted RNA was reverse transcribed into cDNA, the sequencing template. Sequencing used immunoSEQ multiplex PCR; TCRdb keeps in-frame clones, though not all of them. The table shows about 190,000 clones, with 60% occurring only once. The chain carries TRBV9 and TRBJ2-3, with D possibly matching TRBD2 (6 bases). The receptor's source is a human donor with alopecia areata. The sequencing used CD4+ T cells sorted from blood, collected at week 24, from a patient treated with tofacitinib. The CDR3 sequence is CASSVGDAGTTQYF. Written as DNA, the CDR3 is TGTGCCAGCAGCGTAGGCGATGCGGGGACTACGCAGTATTTT.